This TCR beta chain came from a study of blood T cell repertoires in COVID-19. About the research overall: Samples taken during acute and convalescent COVID-19 were collected in the United States, Italy and Spain.

Looked up from germline, CDR1 is LNHDA and CDR2 is SQIVND (reference sequence). This CDR3 is 15 amino acids long. Germline trimming cut 1 base from V and 7 bases from J; bases unmatched to any gene: 4. Using immunoSEQ multiplex PCR, the repertoire was profiled, and TCRdb retains in-frame clones only, with some absent. The table records 230,000 or so clones, 88% of them present only once. Adults between roughly 18 and 95 years of age took part from 20 to 25 US areas. Participants' reported clinical history set cohort assignment. Sequences were obtained from PBMCs or T cells enriched from blood (not recorded which). This TCR was sampled from a woman between 35 and 50 years old with acute COVID-19. The chain combines TRBV19 with TRBJ2-2; TRBD1 aligns across 9 bases. The chain's CDR3 is CASSIGQGVGGELFF. Written as DNA, the CDR3 is TGTGCCAGTAGTATAGGACAGGGGGTTGGCGGGGAGCTGTTTTTT.